Listed below are T cell receptor beta chains from one sample, sequenced in a study of OX40 agonist ivuxolimab in advanced cancers. Only in-frame clones appear in the TCRdb table, and some are missing; sequencing was by immunoSEQ multiplex PCR. In the table there are 50,000 to 75,000 clones, over 80% of which are singletons. Specimen: CD4+ or CD8+ T cells sorted from blood, collected in a trial of the OX40 agonist ivuxolimab. The source of these receptors is an adult with an advanced solid tumor such as melanoma, head and neck, liver or kidney cancer. The CDR3 runs from the conserved cysteine through the conserved F or W. D genes are given only for firm matches. The size entry is marked missing in some rows and otherwise reads once, few, many or a size class.

d_gene: -
j_gene: TRBJ2-3
abundance: -
v_gene: TRBV28
CDR3aa: CASSLGGRLTDTQYF
CDR3nt: TGTGCCAGCAGTTTAGGGGGGCGTTTAACAGATACGCAGTATTTT

d_gene: -
j_gene: TRBJ1-3
abundance: -
v_gene: TRBV19
CDR3aa: CASSTRPGGGASSGNTIYF
CDR3nt: TGTGCCAGTAGTACAAGACCAGGTGGAGGAGCTAGCTCTGGAAACACCATATATTTT

d_gene: -
j_gene: TRBJ2-3
abundance: -
v_gene: TRBV15
CDR3aa: CATSRGPSTDTQYF
CDR3nt: TGTGCCACCAGCCGGGGTCCTAGCACAGATACGCAGTATTTT

d_gene: -
j_gene: TRBJ2-1
abundance: -
v_gene: TRBV20-1
CDR3aa: CSARRFDEQFF
CDR3nt: TGCAGTGCTAGACGTTTCGATGAGCAGTTCTTC

d_gene: -
j_gene: TRBJ1-1
abundance: once
v_gene: TRBV5-1
CDR3aa: CASSVGGVGTEAFF
CDR3nt: TGCGCCAGCAGCGTAGGTGGGGTTGGCACTGAAGCTTTCTTT

d_gene: -
j_gene: TRBJ1-2
abundance: -
v_gene: TRBV30
CDR3aa: CAWSGGGGYTF
CDR3nt: TGTGCCTGGAGTGGGGGCGGTGGCTACACCTTC

d_gene: TRBD1
j_gene: TRBJ1-2
abundance: -
v_gene: TRBV18
CDR3aa: CASSPGATGVGYTF
CDR3nt: TGTGCCAGCTCACCAGGAGCGACAGGGGTCGGCTACACCTTC

d_gene: TRBD2
j_gene: TRBJ2-1
abundance: -
v_gene: TRBV5-1
CDR3aa: CASMTSGGYNEQFF
CDR3nt: TGCGCCAGCATGACTAGCGGGGGGTACAATGAGCAGTTCTTC

d_gene: -
j_gene: TRBJ1-3
abundance: -
v_gene: TRBV19
CDR3aa: CASSAQVESLGNTIYF
CDR3nt: TGTGCCAGTAGTGCCCAGGTAGAGTCACTTGGAAACACCATATATTTT

d_gene: -
j_gene: TRBJ2-5
abundance: -
v_gene: TRBV11-1
CDR3aa: CASSLGETQYF
CDR3nt: TGTGCCAGCAGCTTAGGAGAGACCCAGTACTTC

d_gene: -
j_gene: TRBJ2-3
abundance: -
v_gene: TRBV7-8
CDR3aa: CASSSTGAPTDTQYF
CDR3nt: TGTGCCAGCAGCTCCACGGGGGCCCCCACAGATACGCAGTATTTT

d_gene: TRBD2
j_gene: TRBJ2-1
abundance: -
v_gene: TRBV16
CDR3aa: CASSQSYGRANNEQFF
CDR3nt: TGTGCCAGCAGCCAATCCTACGGGAGGGCGAACAATGAGCAGTTCTTC

d_gene: TRBD1
j_gene: TRBJ2-5
abundance: -
v_gene: TRBV4-3
CDR3aa: CASSRSGTGGLETQYF
CDR3nt: TGCGCCAGCAGCCGGTCCGGGACAGGGGGCTTGGAGACCCAGTACTTC

d_gene: -
j_gene: TRBJ1-5
abundance: -
v_gene: TRBV19
CDR3aa: CASSTQGNSNQPQHF
CDR3nt: TGTGCCAGTAGTACACAGGGTAATAGCAATCAGCCCCAGCATTTT

d_gene: TRBD2
j_gene: TRBJ2-3
abundance: -
v_gene: TRBV7-2
CDR3aa: CASSLRGLAGITDTQYF
CDR3nt: TGTGCCAGCAGCTTAAGGGGACTAGCGGGGATCACAGATACGCAGTATTTT

d_gene: -
j_gene: TRBJ1-1
abundance: few
v_gene: TRBV20-1
CDR3aa: CSARRSHEAFF
CDR3nt: TGCAGTGCTAGGAGAAGCCATGAAGCTTTCTTT

d_gene: -
j_gene: TRBJ1-1
abundance: -
v_gene: TRBV6-5
CDR3aa: CASTRDGMKITEAFF
CDR3nt: TGTGCCAGCACCCGAGACGGTATGAAGATCACTGAAGCTTTCTTT

d_gene: -
j_gene: TRBJ2-1
abundance: -
v_gene: TRBV11-3
CDR3aa: CASSWNAYEQFF
CDR3nt: TGTGCCAGCAGCTGGAACGCCTATGAGCAGTTCTTC

d_gene: TRBD2
j_gene: TRBJ2-1
abundance: few
v_gene: TRBV4-2
CDR3aa: CASSQRPSGSPYNEQFF
CDR3nt: TGTGCCAGCAGCCAACGGCCTAGCGGGAGTCCCTACAATGAGCAGTTCTTC

d_gene: -
j_gene: TRBJ2-5
abundance: -
v_gene: TRBV9
CDR3aa: CASSVEDGYSGETQYF
CDR3nt: TGTGCCAGCAGCGTAGAAGACGGGTATTCGGGGGAGACCCAGTACTTC

d_gene: TRBD1
j_gene: TRBJ2-3
abundance: -
v_gene: TRBV6-1
CDR3aa: CASSEVGQGTDTQYF
CDR3nt: TGTGCCAGCAGTGAAGTTGGACAGGGGACCGATACGCAGTATTTT

d_gene: -
j_gene: TRBJ1-2
abundance: -
v_gene: TRBV28
CDR3aa: CASSSTSGGNYGYTF
CDR3nt: TGTGCCAGCAGCTCAACCTCAGGAGGAAACTATGGCTACACCTTC

d_gene: -
j_gene: TRBJ1-4
abundance: -
v_gene: TRBV7-2
CDR3aa: CASSFSRATNEKLFF
CDR3nt: TGTGCCAGCAGCTTTTCGAGAGCAACTAATGAAAAACTGTTTTTT

d_gene: -
j_gene: TRBJ2-3
abundance: -
v_gene: TRBV30
CDR3aa: CAWSVRTVSTDTQYF
CDR3nt: TGTGCCTGGAGTGTACGGACCGTATCCACAGATACGCAGTATTTT

d_gene: -
j_gene: TRBJ1-4
abundance: -
v_gene: TRBV28
CDR3aa: CASSFLWDEKLFF
CDR3nt: TGTGCCAGCAGTTTTTTGTGGGATGAAAAACTGTTTTTT

d_gene: -
j_gene: TRBJ2-2
abundance: -
v_gene: TRBV29-1
CDR3aa: CSVEGSGDNTGELFF
CDR3nt: TGCAGCGTTGAAGGGTCAGGAGATAACACCGGGGAGCTGTTTTTT

d_gene: -
j_gene: TRBJ2-7
abundance: few
v_gene: TRBV19
CDR3aa: CASSRGYEQYF
CDR3nt: TGTGCCAGTAGCAGGGGCTACGAGCAGTACTTC

d_gene: TRBD1
j_gene: TRBJ2-4
abundance: -
v_gene: TRBV5-4
CDR3aa: CASSIGTGGSWDIQYF
CDR3nt: TGTGCCAGCAGCATCGGGACAGGGGGCTCGTGGGACATTCAGTACTTC

d_gene: -
j_gene: TRBJ2-5
abundance: -
v_gene: TRBV29-1
CDR3aa: CSLEVAGYQETQYF
CDR3nt: TGCAGCTTGGAGGTGGCCGGTTACCAAGAGACCCAGTACTTC

d_gene: -
j_gene: TRBJ2-6
abundance: -
v_gene: TRBV10-2
CDR3aa: CAIQEGGPGANVLTF
CDR3nt: TGCGCCATCCAAGAAGGGGGGCCTGGGGCCAACGTCCTGACTTTC

d_gene: -
j_gene: TRBJ1-3
abundance: -
v_gene: TRBV9
CDR3aa: CASSAGGGGGSGNTIYF
CDR3nt: TGTGCCAGCAGCGCCGGTGGGGGGGGAGGCTCTGGAAACACCATATATTTT

d_gene: -
j_gene: TRBJ2-1
abundance: -
v_gene: TRBV5-1
CDR3aa: CASSLGRADNEQFF
CDR3nt: TGCGCCAGCAGCTTGGGCAGGGCTGACAATGAGCAGTTCTTC

d_gene: TRBD1
j_gene: TRBJ2-7
abundance: -
v_gene: TRBV19
CDR3aa: CASSIVQGAYEQYF
CDR3nt: TGTGCCAGTAGTATTGTACAGGGGGCCTACGAGCAGTACTTC

d_gene: -
j_gene: TRBJ2-1
abundance: -
v_gene: TRBV7-2
CDR3aa: CASSLSWGNNEQFF
CDR3nt: TGTGCCAGCAGCTTATCCTGGGGAAACAATGAGCAGTTCTTC

d_gene: -
j_gene: TRBJ2-7
abundance: -
v_gene: TRBV18
CDR3aa: CASSLERQPKITYEQYF
CDR3nt: TGTGCCAGCTCACTAGAGCGACAGCCCAAGATCACCTACGAGCAGTACTTC

d_gene: -
j_gene: TRBJ2-3
abundance: -
v_gene: TRBV10-2
CDR3aa: CASSEIADTQYF
CDR3nt: TGCGCCAGCAGTGAGATAGCAGATACGCAGTATTTT

d_gene: -
j_gene: TRBJ2-3
abundance: -
v_gene: TRBV4-2
CDR3aa: CASSPARGKEGDTQYF
CDR3nt: TGTGCCAGCAGCCCCGCAAGGGGGAAGGAAGGGGATACGCAGTATTTT

d_gene: TRBD2
j_gene: TRBJ2-3
abundance: -
v_gene: TRBV7-8
CDR3aa: CASSSGRTSADTQYF
CDR3nt: TGTGCCAGCAGCTCTGGCCGGACTAGCGCAGATACGCAGTATTTT

d_gene: TRBD1
j_gene: TRBJ1-1
abundance: few
v_gene: TRBV15
CDR3aa: CATSRQGDTEAFF
CDR3nt: TGTGCCACCAGCAGACAGGGGGACACTGAAGCTTTCTTT

d_gene: TRBD1
j_gene: TRBJ1-1
abundance: -
v_gene: TRBV7-3
CDR3aa: CASGKGSGQGTEAFF
CDR3nt: TGTGCCAGCGGCAAGGGATCCGGACAGGGCACTGAAGCTTTCTTT